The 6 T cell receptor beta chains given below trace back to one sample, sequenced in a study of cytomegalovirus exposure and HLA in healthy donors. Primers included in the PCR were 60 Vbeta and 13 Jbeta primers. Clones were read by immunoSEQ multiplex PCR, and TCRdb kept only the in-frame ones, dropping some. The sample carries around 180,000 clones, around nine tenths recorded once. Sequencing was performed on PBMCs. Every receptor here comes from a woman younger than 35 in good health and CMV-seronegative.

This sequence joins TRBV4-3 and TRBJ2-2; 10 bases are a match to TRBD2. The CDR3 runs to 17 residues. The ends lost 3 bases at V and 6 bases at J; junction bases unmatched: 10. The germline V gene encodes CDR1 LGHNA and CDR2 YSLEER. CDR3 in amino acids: CASSQWVLAGVAGELFF. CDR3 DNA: TGCGCCAGCAGCCAGTGGGTTCTAGCGGGAGTTGCCGGGGAGCTGTTTTTT.

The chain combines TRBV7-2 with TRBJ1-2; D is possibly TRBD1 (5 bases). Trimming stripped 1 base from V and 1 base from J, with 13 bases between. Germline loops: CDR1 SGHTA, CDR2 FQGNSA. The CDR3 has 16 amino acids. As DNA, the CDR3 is TGTGCCAGCAGCTTAGTTGGAGGGGAAGGTAACTATGGCTACACCTTC. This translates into CASSLVGGEGNYGYTF.

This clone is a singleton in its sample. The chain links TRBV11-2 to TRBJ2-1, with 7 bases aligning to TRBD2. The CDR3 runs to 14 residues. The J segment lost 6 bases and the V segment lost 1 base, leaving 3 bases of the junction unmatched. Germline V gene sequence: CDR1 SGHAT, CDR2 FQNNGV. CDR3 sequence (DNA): TGTGCCAGCAGCTTAGTAACGGGAGGCAATGAGCAGTTCTTC. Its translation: CASSLVTGGNEQFF.

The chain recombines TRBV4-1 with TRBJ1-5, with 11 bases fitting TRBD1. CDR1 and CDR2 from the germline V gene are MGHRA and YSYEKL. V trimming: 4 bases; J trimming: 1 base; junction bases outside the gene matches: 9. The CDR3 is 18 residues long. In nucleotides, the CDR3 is TGCGCCAGCAGCCCGTGGACAGGGGGCATGGAAAGCAATCAGCCCCAGCATTTT. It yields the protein CASSPWTGGMESNQPQHF.

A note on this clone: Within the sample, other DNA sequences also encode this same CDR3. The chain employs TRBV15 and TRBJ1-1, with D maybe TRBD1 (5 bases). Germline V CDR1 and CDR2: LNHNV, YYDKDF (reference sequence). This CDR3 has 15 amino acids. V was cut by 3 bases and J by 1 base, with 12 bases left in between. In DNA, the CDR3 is TGTGCCACCAGCAGGGGGGGGACGGCGAACACTGAAGCTTTCTTT. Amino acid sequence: CATSRGGTANTEAFF.

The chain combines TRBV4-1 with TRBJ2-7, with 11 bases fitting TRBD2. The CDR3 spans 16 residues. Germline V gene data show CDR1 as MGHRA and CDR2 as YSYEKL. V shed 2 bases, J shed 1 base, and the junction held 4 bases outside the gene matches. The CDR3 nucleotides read TGCGCCAGCAGCCAATTGACTAGCGGGGTTTCCTACGAGCAGTACTTC. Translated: CASSQLTSGVSYEQYF.